This T cell receptor (beta chain) was identified during a study of PD-L1 blockade in urothelial cancer. Germline lookup yields CDR1 SGHRS and CDR2 YFSETQ. V shed 0 bases and J shed 5 bases, with 10 bases lying between them. The CDR3 runs to 14 residues. On this clone: As yet, its antigen is unknown.

Findings of the study overall: Tumor-associated clones in blood expanded more at 3 weeks in durable-benefit patients.

Clones were sequenced by immunoSEQ multiplex PCR, and TCRdb holds only the in-frame ones, with some missing. Among 35,000 to 45,000 clones listed, approximately 83% were seen once. This sample's time point: peripheral blood 6 weeks after treatment start. All patients handed over anywhere from 1 to 8 samples, pretreatment and on-treatment. The sample consisted of PBMCs, taken around atezolizumab (anti-PD-L1) treatment. The rearrangement links TRBV5-1 to TRBJ2-3; D remains unclear. The origin of this receptor is a man aged 55 to 70 with urothelial cancer. The CDR3 DNA follows: TGCGCCAGCAGCTTGGGGGCCACCGGAGATACGCAGTATTTT. Protein sequence: CASSLGATGDTQYF.